Listed below are T cell receptor beta chains from one sample, sequenced in a study of blood T cell repertoires in COVID-19. Only in-frame clones appear in the TCRdb table, and some are missing; sequencing was by immunoSEQ multiplex PCR. The table has roughly 230,000 clones, about nine tenths seen once; the top ten hold roughly 7.2%. The sample was PBMCs or T cells enriched from blood (not recorded which). These receptors all come from a man aged 25-40 years in a cohort exposed to, infected with or recovered from COVID-19 (not recorded which). CDR3s include the opening cysteine and the closing phenylalanine or tryptophan. A D gene is named only where the DNA matches it firmly. The size field is filled for only some rows; it gives once, few, many or a size class.

clone_size d_call j_call v_call cdr3_aa cdr3_nt
NA NA TRBJ1-4 TRBV27 CASRLPGGKLFF TGTGCCAGCAGGCTACCCGGAGGGAAACTGTTTTTT
NA NA TRBJ2-1 TRBV28 CASSPKIQRNEQFF TGTGCCAGCAGCCCTAAAATTCAACGGAATGAGCAGTTCTTC
NA TRBD2 TRBJ2-7 TRBV11-2 CASSKRYDPMGLAGGSPSYEQYF TGTGCCAGCAGTAAACGTTACGACCCCATGGGACTAGCGGGGGGATCACCGTCCTACGAGCAGTACTTC
NA NA TRBJ2-7 TRBV5-5 CASSLLGASEQYF TGTGCCAGCAGCTTGTTGGGGGCGTCCGAGCAGTACTTC
NA NA TRBJ1-4 TRBV12-5 CASGLKPPPSGPTNEKLFF TGTGCTAGTGGTTTGAAACCACCGCCTTCAGGGCCAACTAATGAAAAACTGTTTTTT
NA NA TRBJ1-1 TRBV7-8 CASRGRSGSTEAFF TGTGCCAGCAGGGGTCGATCGGGGAGCACTGAAGCTTTCTTT
NA NA TRBJ2-1 TRBV5-1 CASSLPRERPRLNHNEQFF TGCGCCAGCAGCTTACCGAGGGAGAGACCGCGACTCAACCATAATGAGCAGTTCTTC
NA NA TRBJ1-1 TRBV13 CASRELTNSYTGRDTEAFF TGTGCCAGCAGGGAACTTACCAATTCTTATACAGGGAGGGACACTGAAGCTTTCTTT
NA NA TRBJ2-7 TRBV5-1 CASSGAGTYEQYF TGCGCCAGCAGCGGGGCGGGGACCTACGAGCAGTACTTC
NA TRBD2 TRBJ2-2 TRBV7-9 CASSLVGWTSAKNTGELFF TGTGCCAGCAGCTTAGTGGGGTGGACTAGCGCCAAGAACACCGGGGAGCTGTTTTTT
NA TRBD1 TRBJ2-2 TRBV27 CASSFRQGATGELFF TGTGCCAGCAGTTTCAGGCAGGGGGCCACCGGGGAGCTGTTTTTT
few TRBD2 TRBJ2-1 TRBV27 CASTTGGLARLNEQFF TGTGCCAGCACCACCGGGGGACTAGCTCGTCTCAATGAGCAGTTCTTC
NA NA TRBJ2-5 TRBV5-6 CASSLSVLRRGETQYF TGTGCCAGCAGCTTGTCTGTCTTGCGAAGGGGGGAGACCCAGTACTTC
NA TRBD1 TRBJ2-1 TRBV27 CASSLRGRLYNEQFF TGTGCCAGCAGTTTAAGGGGGCGGCTATACAATGAGCAGTTCTTC
NA TRBD2 TRBJ2-1 TRBV12-5 CASGLESSGRNEQFF TGTGCTAGTGGTTTGGAGTCTAGCGGACGAAATGAGCAGTTCTTC
NA NA TRBJ1-5 TRBV24-1 CATGGRDSNQPQHF TGTGCCACCGGGGGCAGGGATAGCAATCAGCCCCAGCATTTT
NA NA TRBJ2-7 TRBV4-2 CASSADLTYEQYF TGTGCCAGCAGCGCGGACTTAACCTACGAGCAGTACTTC
NA NA TRBJ1-1 TRBV9 CASSGGDDTEAFF TGTGCCAGCAGCGGGGGGGATGACACTGAAGCTTTCTTT
NA TRBD1 TRBJ2-2 TRBV5-1 CASSLRGPPNTGELFF TGCGCCAGCAGCCTCAGGGGGCCCCCGAACACCGGGGAGCTGTTTTTT
NA NA TRBJ2-1 TRBV11-3 CASSDSYHEQFF TGTGCCAGCAGCGACAGCTACCATGAGCAGTTCTTC
NA TRBD1 TRBJ2-5 TRBV28 CASTRGSTQETQYF TGTGCCAGCACCAGGGGGTCCACACAAGAGACCCAGTACTTC
once NA TRBJ1-1 TRBV11-2 CASSLGLPNTEAFF TGTGCCAGCAGCCTTGGACTACCGAACACTGAAGCTTTCTTT
NA TRBD2 TRBJ2-3 TRBV9 CASSGRTSHSTDTQYF TGTGCCAGCAGCGGACGGACTAGCCATAGCACAGATACGCAGTATTTT
NA TRBD1 TRBJ2-1 TRBV28 CASSSAGTGPYNEQFF TGTGCCAGCAGTTCCGCCGGGACAGGTCCCTACAATGAGCAGTTCTTC
NA NA TRBJ1-1 TRBV29-1 CSVERTPQRAFF TGCAGCGTTGAGCGGACCCCACAGCGGGCTTTCTTT